The rows below give T cell receptor beta chains drawn from one sample of a study of cytomegalovirus exposure and HLA in healthy donors. Sequenced by immunoSEQ multiplex PCR; TCRdb stores in-frame clones only, minus some. This sample's table has about 170,000 clones. Sequences were obtained from PBMCs. The receptors derive from a woman under 30 in good health and CMV-seropositive. CDR3s include the opening cysteine and the closing phenylalanine or tryptophan. The D gene is left open where the match is weak.

TRBD1,TRBJ1-5,TRBV10-3,CAISPTGFDQPQHF,TGTGCCATCAGTCCGACAGGGTTTGATCAGCCCCAGCATTTT
-,TRBJ1-1,TRBV27,CASSLPGAFF,TGTGCCAGCAGTTTACCCGGAGCTTTCTTT
-,TRBJ1-6,TRBV6-1,CASSEARGFYNSPLHF,TGTGCCAGCAGTGAAGCCAGGGGATTCTATAATTCACCCCTCCACTTT
TRBD1,TRBJ2-5,TRBV10-3,CAISGQGAEETQYF,TGTGCCATCAGCGGACAGGGTGCAGAAGAGACCCAGTACTTC
TRBD1,TRBJ2-4,TRBV6-5,CASSHDRGGRNIQYF,TGTGCCAGCAGTCATGACAGGGGGGGGAGAAACATTCAGTACTTC
TRBD1,TRBJ1-2,TRBV19,CASSIVAQGAGGYTF,TGTGCCAGTAGTATAGTAGCACAGGGGGCAGGGGGCTACACCTTC
TRBD1,TRBJ2-7,TRBV18,CASSPPRTGGFYEQYF,TGTGCCAGCTCACCACCGAGGACAGGGGGTTTCTACGAGCAGTACTTC
TRBD1,TRBJ1-1,TRBV7-3,CASSLDREHEAFF,TGTGCCAGCAGCTTAGACAGGGAACATGAAGCTTTCTTT
TRBD1,TRBJ1-4,TRBV7-2,CASTNSGGAYEKLFF,TGTGCCAGCACCAATTCAGGGGGCGCGTATGAAAAACTGTTTTTT
-,TRBJ1-2,TRBV6-5,CASSYSRAGLDYGYTF,TGTGCCAGCAGTTACTCGAGGGCAGGTCTCGACTATGGCTACACCTTC
TRBD2,TRBJ2-3,TRBV7-8,CASSSPQRELDTQYF,TGTGCCAGCAGCTCCCCCCAGCGGGAGTTAGATACGCAGTATTTT
-,TRBJ2-1,TRBV29-1,CSVETGEQFF,TGCAGCGTTGAAACGGGTGAGCAGTTCTTC
-,TRBJ1-5,TRBV19,CASSIEGALSNQPQHF,TGTGCCAGTAGTATAGAGGGGGCACTCAGCAATCAGCCCCAGCATTTT
-,TRBJ1-2,TRBV2,CASSDQGTLGRGYTF,TGTGCCAGCAGTGACCAGGGGACGTTGGGCCGAGGCTACACCTTC
TRBD1,TRBJ2-7,TRBV4-1,CASSQEDRGSTYEQYF,TGCGCCAGCAGCCAAGAGGACAGGGGATCAACCTACGAGCAGTACTTC
TRBD1,TRBJ1-4,TRBV4-2,CASSPTGTRTTNEKLFF,TGTGCCAGCAGCCCGACAGGGACGAGGACAACTAATGAAAAACTGTTTTTT
-,TRBJ2-3,TRBV5-1,CASSLGLSTDTQYF,TGCGCCAGCAGCTTGGGACTGAGCACAGATACGCAGTATTTT
-,TRBJ2-7,TRBV14,CASSQDVEGPEQYF,TGTGCCAGCAGCCAAGATGTGGAGGGTCCCGAGCAGTACTTC
TRBD1,TRBJ1-1,TRBV6-6,CASTSYGTANTEAFF,TGTGCCAGCACGTCGTACGGGACAGCGAACACTGAAGCTTTCTTT
-,TRBJ2-3,TRBV6-1,CASAVTIDTQYF,TGTGCCAGCGCGGTGACGATAGATACGCAGTATTTT
TRBD2,TRBJ2-5,TRBV7-9,CAGRTSGFQETQYF,TGTGCCGGTCGGACTAGCGGGTTCCAAGAGACCCAGTACTTC
TRBD1,TRBJ1-6,TRBV6-5,CASSYGQGAVSPLHF,TGTGCCAGCAGTTATGGACAGGGGGCCGTTTCACCCCTCCACTTT
-,TRBJ1-4,TRBV2,CASSDRDFGREKLFF,TGTGCCAGCTCCGATCGGGATTTCGGGAGGGAAAAACTGTTTTTT